The rows below give T cell receptor beta chains drawn from one sample of a study of CD8 T cells in Susac syndrome. One entry per CDR3 protein results from TCRdb running MiXCR on the immunoSEQ multiplex PCR reads. This sample has 210,000 or so distinct CDR3 sequences, with 94% found just once. The source material was CD4+ T cells from PBMCs. All receptors come from a human donor with Susac syndrome. Each CDR3 is given with its conserved first and last residue. The D gene is left open where the match is weak. The size of a clone is reported for some rows only, either as once, few or many, or as a class for expanded clones.

J gene | D gene | V gene | clone size | CDR3 DNA | CDR3 protein
TRBJ1-5 | - | TRBV10-3 | - | TGTGCCATCAGGGATGACACCCGTTCACGGCCCCAGCATTTT | CAIRDDTRSRPQHF
TRBJ2-7 | TRBD1 | TRBV11-3 | - | TGTGCCAGCAGCTTAGATCAGGGACAGAAGCAGTACTTC | CASSLDQGQKQYF
TRBJ2-7 | TRBD2 | TRBV18 | - | TGTGCCAGCTCACCCACTCGCGGGGGGGCCTACGAGCAGTACTTC | CASSPTRGGAYEQYF
TRBJ2-1 | TRBD1 | TRBV28 | - | TGTGCCAGCAGCCGGACAGGAGGCTTTAATGAGCAGTTCTTC | CASSRTGGFNEQFF
TRBJ1-1 | - | TRBV9 | - | TGTGCCAGCAGCGTAAGAAGGGGCACTGAAGCTTTCTTT | CASSVRRGTEAFF
TRBJ1-1 | - | TRBV3-1 | - | TGTGCCAGCAGCCCCGAATATTACACTGAAGCTTTCTTT | CASSPEYYTEAFF
TRBJ2-7 | - | TRBV20-1 | - | TGCAGGGGGTGGGCAGGGGCCTACGAGCAGTACTTC | CRGWAGAYEQYF
TRBJ1-4 | - | TRBV25-1 | - | TGTGCCAGCAGTGAATCCTCCCGGGTTGGGAAACTGTTTTTT | CASSESSRVGKLFF
TRBJ1-1 | - | TRBV20-1 | - | TGCAGTGCTACACACCCCACGACTGAAGCTTTCTTT | CSATHPTTEAFF
TRBJ2-6 | - | TRBV5-1 | - | TGCGCCAGCAGCCACTTCGGCCGCTCTGGGGCCAACGTCCTGACTTTC | CASSHFGRSGANVLTF
TRBJ2-5 | - | TRBV29-1 | - | TGCAGCGTTCAAAGGCAACAAGAGACCCAGTACTTC | CSVQRQQETQYF
TRBJ1-2 | - | TRBV5-1 | - | TGCGCCAGCAGCTTGTTGGGGCTGTTGGGCTATGGCTACACCTTC | CASSLLGLLGYGYTF
TRBJ1-5 | - | TRBV6-2/TRBV6-3 | - | TGTGCCAGCAGTAGCGCGGTGGGTCAGCCCCAGCATTTT | CASSSAVGQPQHF
TRBJ2-7 | - | TRBV20-1 | - | TGCAGTGCTAGTCGGACGCGCGCGTCCTACGAGCAGTACTTC | CSASRTRASYEQYF
TRBJ2-2 | TRBD1 | TRBV12-3/TRBV12-4 | once | TGTGCCAGCAGTTTTGGGACCGGGACAGTGAACACCGGGGAGCTGTTTTTT | CASSFGTGTVNTGELFF
TRBJ1-6 | - | TRBV20-1 | - | TGCAGTGCTAGAGCGAGCGGGGTTGGGAATTCACCCCTCCACTTT | CSARASGVGNSPLHF
TRBJ1-1 | - | TRBV3-1 | - | TGTGCCAGCAGCCAAGACGGTGGGGTGTCTGGGACTGAAGCTTTCTTT | CASSQDGGVSGTEAFF
TRBJ1-1 | - | TRBV12-3/TRBV12-4 | - | TGTGCCAGCAGTTTAAGTGCGGGGGCTGAAGCTTTCTTT | CASSLSAGAEAFF